These 10 T cell receptor beta chains share one sample of origin, sequenced in a study of blood T cell repertoires in COVID-19. TCRdb's copy holds only in-frame clones and misses some; the assay was immunoSEQ multiplex PCR. The sample lists about 200,000 clones; about 90% were seen once. The sequencing sample was made of PBMCs or T cells enriched from blood (not recorded which). These TCRs come from a man aged 30 to 45 who had recovered from COVID-19.

The rearrangement joins TRBV9 to TRBJ1-2; TRBD1 is a possible D gene (6 bases). The V end was cut by 4 bases, the J end by 0 bases, with 16 bases between. CDR3 size: 16 residues. Germline assignment: CDR1 SGDLS and CDR2 YYNGEE. The CDR3 here is CASSNDRRTSNYGYTF. In DNA, the CDR3 is TGTGCCAGCAGCAATGACAGGCGTACCTCTAACTATGGCTACACCTTC.

The gene calls are TRBV21-1 and TRBJ2-1; the D call of TRBD2 is as the table states it, not checked on the DNA. TRBV21-1 constitutes a pseudogene. The CDR3 runs to 18 residues. In DNA, the CDR3 is TGTGCCAGCAGCAAAGGGGGTCAGCTAGCGGAGCACTACAATGAGCAGTTCTTC. Protein sequence: CASSKGGQLAEHYNEQFF.

The chain employs TRBV5-4 and TRBJ2-5; 9 bases are a match to TRBD2. This CDR3 has 14 amino acids. Germline CDR1 reads SGHNT; CDR2 reads YYREEE (reference sequence). The V gene end was trimmed by 4 bases and the J gene end by 6 bases; junction bases not matched to a gene: 7. In DNA form, the CDR3 reads TGTGCCAGCAGCGACAGGACTAGCGCTAAGACCCAGTACTTC. Protein: CASSDRTSAKTQYF.

The genes are TRBV27 and TRBJ1-2, with 8 bases matching TRBD1. The CDR3 covers 13 residues. Looked up from germline, CDR1 is MNHEY and CDR2 is SMNVEV (reference sequence). Unmatched junction bases numbered 4, after V lost 3 bases and J lost 7 bases. CDR3 protein: CASSFDRGRGYTF. The CDR3 DNA reads as TGTGCCAGCAGTTTCGACAGGGGACGTGGCTACACCTTC.

This clone came up once. This chain uses TRBV4-2 with TRBJ2-3, with TRBD2 matching over 10 bases. CDR3 length equals 19 residues. Germline V CDR1 and CDR2: LGHNA, YNFKEQ. After removal of 0 bases from V and 2 bases from J, the junction contained 11 bases not matched to a gene. DNA of the CDR3: TGTGCCAGCAGCCAAGATCCCAACGTAGCGGGGGGAATCACAGATACGCAGTATTTT. Translation gives CASSQDPNVAGGITDTQYF.

This chain uses TRBV7-8 with TRBJ1-1; 7 nucleotides line up with TRBD1. Germline values: CDR1 SGHVS, CDR2 FQNEAQ. This CDR3 has 16 residues. J gave up 3 bases and V 1 base, and 8 bases lay outside the gene matches. DNA for the CDR3: TGTGCCAGCAGCTTAGGGGGACAGTACCTACACACTGAAGCTTTCTTT. This translates into CASSLGGQYLHTEAFF.

V gene TRBV9 combines with J gene TRBJ2-3; tentatively, D is TRBD2 (6 bases). V was shortened by 4 bases and J by 1 base, with 10 bases between the two germline ends. Germline V gene lookup returns CDR1 SGDLS and CDR2 YYNGEE. The CDR3 is 14 residues long. The CDR3 spells CASSTRLGTDTQYF. DNA for the CDR3: TGTGCCAGCAGCACGAGACTAGGCACAGATACGCAGTATTTT. Complete variable domain (other parts from reference TRBV9 and TRBJ2-3): DSGVTQTPKHLITATGQRVTLRCSPRSGDLSVYWYQQSLDQGLQFLIQYYNGEERAKGNILERFSAQQFPDLHSELNLSSLELGDSALYFCASSTRLGTDTQYFGPGTRLTVL.

As DNA, the CDR3 is TGTGCCAGTAGCCCAACGCTTTGGCTGAACACTGAAGCTTTCTTT. Translating gives CASSPTLWLNTEAFF. The V gene is TRBV19, the J gene TRBJ1-1, with D unresolved. The CDR3 loop spans 15 amino acids. The germline CDR1 and CDR2 sequences are LNHDA and SQIVND (reference sequence). The V and J ends lost 6 bases and 0 bases respectively, with 14 bases between them.

The DNA for the CDR3 is TGTGCCAGTAGTCTTTCAGGGGGCGCGGGCTATGGCTACACCTTC. As protein: CASSLSGGAGYGYTF. The rearrangement joins TRBV19 to TRBJ1-2, with 8 bases identical to TRBD1. This CDR3 contains 15 residues. Germline loops: CDR1 LNHDA, CDR2 SQIVND (reference sequence). V was clipped by 5 bases and J by 4 bases; unmatched bases: 9.

This rearrangement joins TRBV3-1 (or the pseudogene TRBV3-2) to TRBJ2-1; 9 bases align to TRBD1. The V segment lost 0 bases and the J segment 1 base; nucleotides outside the gene matches: 7. There are 18 residues in the CDR3. Looked up from germline, CDR1 is LGHDT and CDR2 is YNNKEL (reference sequence). The CDR3 is CASSQEGTGQGSYNEQFF. As DNA, the CDR3 is TGTGCCAGCAGCCAAGAGGGGACAGGGCAGGGGTCCTACAATGAGCAGTTCTTC.